What follows are 2 T cell receptor beta chains derived from one specimen sequenced in a study of control samples from healthy donors and cancer patients. Produced via immunoSEQ multiplex PCR; TCRdb's table is partial and in-frame only. Among 170,000 or so clones listed, about 91% were seen once. Source material: blood. These receptors came from a woman in her thirties or forties in good health.

This chain uses TRBV6-5 with TRBJ2-1; D is ambiguous. V was trimmed by 6 bases and J by 8 bases, leaving 20 bases between them. Germline CDR1 and CDR2: MNHEY and SVGAGI. The CDR3 sequence is 15 residues long. The CDR3 spells CASSPGLGEGHEQFF. DNA for the CDR3: TGTGCCAGCAGCCCGGGTCTGGGCGAAGGCCATGAGCAGTTCTTC.

The V gene is TRBV7-6, the J gene TRBJ1-2, with 7 bases that match TRBD1. The CDR3 is 15 amino acids. Germline V lookup: CDR1 SGHVS, CDR2 FNYEAQ. The V gene end was trimmed by 0 bases and the J gene end by 8 bases; junction bases not matched to a gene: 9. CDR3 amino acids: CASSLATGAQEGYTF. The CDR3 coding sequence is TGTGCCAGCAGCTTAGCAACAGGGGCTCAAGAGGGCTACACCTTC. Complete variable domain (other parts from reference TRBV7-6 and TRBJ1-2): GAGVSQSPRYKVTKRGQDVALRCDPISGHVSLYWYRQALGQGPEFLTYFNYEAQQDKSGLPNDRFSAERPEGSISTLTIQRTEQRDSAMYRCASSLATGAQEGYTFGSGTRLTVV.